This T cell receptor (beta chain) came from a study of shared clonotypes between healthy human individuals. Sequenced by immunoSEQ multiplex PCR; TCRdb stores in-frame clones only, minus some. The table has about 79,000 clones, 60% to 65% seen once. The TCR was taken from a man between 25 and 39 years old in good health. What was sequenced was memory CD8+ T cells sorted from blood. Stated subset: CD45RO+ cells pooled with CCR7-negative TemRA cells.

The CDR3, as DNA: TGTGCCAGCAGCTTAGGACCGTACAATGAGCAGTTCTTC. It yields the protein CASSLGPYNEQFF. This sequence joins TRBV7-6 and TRBJ2-1, with unresolved D. Trimming shortened V by 1 base and J by 4 bases, and 5 bases separated the two germline ends. The CDR3 runs to 13 residues. Germline lookup yields CDR1 SGHVS and CDR2 FNYEAQ.